This T cell receptor (beta chain) stems from a study of cytomegalovirus exposure and HLA in healthy donors. Across the whole study: A subsequent analysis stated that the 100 to 150 validation repertoires were run on the same platform as the 650 to 850 first-cohort repertoires. The study, taken as a whole, reports: It was 160 or so TCR beta chains that were listed as cytomegalovirus-associated. A later analysis found first-cohort TCR clusters tended to co-occur in the roughly 120 validation repertoires.

With respect to this clone: The antigen remains unidentified.

Assay used: immunoSEQ multiplex PCR; TCRdb lists only in-frame clones, some missing. The sample carries roughly 130,000 clones, approximately 91% recorded once. CDR1 and CDR2 from the germline V gene are SGHDN and FVKESK. There are 16 residues in the CDR3. With 2 bases removed from V and 5 bases from J, the gap between germline ends came to 19 bases. The clonotype originates from a man aged 25-40 years in good health and CMV-seronegative. V usage is TRBV14 and J usage is TRBJ2-7; TRBD1 is a possible D gene (6 bases). Sequenced sample: PBMCs. CDR3 DNA sequence: TGTGCCAGCAGCCAAATTAGCCCGGGACAAGAGGACGAGCAGTACTTC. As protein: CASSQISPGQEDEQYF.